This section outlines one T cell receptor (beta chain) sequence together with its context. Antigen specificity is unknown. The trim removed 0 bases at V and 5 bases at J, leaving 4 bases unmatched. The CDR3 runs to 16 residues. The germline V gene encodes CDR1 MNHEY and CDR2 SVGAGI. Total RNA, at least 5 micrograms per sample, was extracted from PBMCs. This specimen belongs to a study of blood T cells in healthy people across ages. Overall study: There was about one barcoded beta molecule captured by template switching per two T cells. The study's findings and limits: Observed TCR beta diversity showed a strong correlation with the percentage of naive T cells as measured by flow cytometry. Donors of long life had a larger count of naive CD4+ cells and greater diversity than aged donors.

Primed by a sample-barcoded 5' primer and a J-beta primer mix, a second PCR proceeded for 7 to 11 cycles. TCRdb used MiXCR to reprocess the 5' RACE reads, holding one entry per CDR3 protein. The sample yields about 1.4 million distinct CDR3 sequences, approximately 60% seen once. Sequenced input: blood. The chain uses TRBV6-5 and TRBJ2-1, with TRBD2 matching over 10 bases. This TCR was sampled from a man aged 18 to 29 in good health. The CDR3 protein is CASSYSGTSVHNEQFF. The DNA for the CDR3 is TGTGCCAGCAGTTACTCGGGGACTAGCGTTCACAATGAGCAGTTCTTC.